Listed below are T cell receptor beta chains from one sample, sequenced in a study of PD-L1 blockade in urothelial cancer. Generated by immunoSEQ multiplex PCR, the TCRdb table keeps only in-frame clones and is missing some. This table has tens of thousands of clones, around 88% appearing once. This specimen was PBMCs, taken around atezolizumab (anti-PD-L1) treatment. The receptors derive from a woman in her sixties with urothelial cancer. CDR3s include the opening cysteine and the closing phenylalanine or tryptophan. A D gene is named only where the DNA matches it firmly. Clone size, where shown, is once, few, many, or a class for clones that have expanded.

J gene | D gene | V gene | clone size | CDR3 DNA | CDR3 protein
TRBJ2-5 | TRBD2 | TRBV7-9 | . | TGTGCCAGCTTTCTGTCTAGCGGAAAAGAGACCCAGTACTTC | CASFLSSGKETQYF
TRBJ1-4 | . | TRBV6-5 | . | TGTGCCAGCAGTTACTCGACGGGAAAACTGTTTTTT | CASSYSTGKLFF
TRBJ2-2 | TRBD2 | TRBV18 | . | TGTGCCAGCTCACCACGGCTAGCGGGGAACACCGGGGAGCTGTTTTTT | CASSPRLAGNTGELFF
TRBJ2-7 | TRBD2 | TRBV5-4 | . | TGTGCCAGCAGCTTAGTCGGGAGGCCTTCCTACGAGCAGTACTTC | CASSLVGRPSYEQYF
TRBJ2-3 | TRBD2 | TRBV9 | . | TGTGCCAGCAGCGTACCGGGGGGGCCGGGAGATACGCAGTATTTT | CASSVPGGPGDTQYF
TRBJ1-5 | . | TRBV5-1 | . | TGCGCCAGCAGAAAAGGACAGATCAATCAGCCCCAGCATTTT | CASRKGQINQPQHF
TRBJ2-2 | . | TRBV4-3 | once | TGCGCCAGCAGCCCCGGCGGGTACACCGGGGAGCTGTTTTTT | CASSPGGYTGELFF
TRBJ2-7 | TRBD1 | TRBV4-3 | once | TGCGCCAGCAGCCAAGACTCGACAGGGGCGATCTACGAGCAGTACTTC | CASSQDSTGAIYEQYF
TRBJ1-4 | TRBD1 | TRBV6-1 | . | TGTGCCAGCAGTGCTCAGGGGGCTACTAATGAAAAACTGTTTTTT | CASSAQGATNEKLFF
TRBJ2-7 | TRBD1 | TRBV19 | . | TGTGCCAGTTGTCGAGGACAGGGCTACGAGCAGTACTTC | CASCRGQGYEQYF
TRBJ2-7 | . | TRBV4-3 | few | TGCGCCAGCAGCCAAGCGGGGGGGACAGGGTCCTACGAGCAGTACTTC | CASSQAGGTGSYEQYF
TRBJ2-5 | . | TRBV6-1 | . | TGTGCCAGCAGGGCACAAGAGACCCAGTACTTC | CASRAQETQYF
TRBJ1-4 | . | TRBV4-3 | . | TGCGCCAGCAGCCAACTCCCCCATGAAAAACTGTTTTTT | CASSQLPHEKLFF
TRBJ2-3 | TRBD2 | TRBV6-4 | . | TGTGCCAGCAGTGAGGGACTAGTTAGGGGAGATACGCAGTATTTT | CASSEGLVRGDTQYF
TRBJ2-7 | TRBD1 | TRBV29-1 | . | TGCAGCGTTGAAGTGTTGGACAGGGTCTCTCAGGCTGTTTACTTC | CSVEVLDRVSQAVYF
TRBJ2-5 | TRBD2 | TRBV2 | . | TGTGCCAGGAGCGGGGCCCAAGAGACCCAGTACTTC | CARSGAQETQYF
TRBJ2-3 | . | TRBV9 | . | TGTGCCAGCAGCGTAGATTCCAGGAACCCAGATACGCAGTATTTT | CASSVDSRNPDTQYF
TRBJ1-1 | . | TRBV11-3 | . | TGTGCCAGCAGCCGTGACGGGGGGAACACTGAAGCTTTCTTT | CASSRDGGNTEAFF
TRBJ2-2 | . | TRBV7-9 | . | TGTGCCAGCAGCTCGACTACCACCGGGGAGCTGTTTTTT | CASSSTTTGELFF
TRBJ2-5 | TRBD1 | TRBV18 | . | TGTGCCAGCTGCCGGTCCAGGGGGTACCAAGAGACCCAGTACTTC | CASCRSRGYQETQYF